This is a list of T cell receptor beta chains from one sample in a study of T cells in Graves' hyperthyroidism and ophthalmopathy. TCRdb re-called the multiplex PCR reads through MiXCR, storing one row per CDR3 protein. The top ten clones hold 49% of a sample with about 480,000 distinct CDR3 sequences, 22% of them seen once. The sample taken for sequencing was blood. The receptors shown here come from a woman aged 65 to 85 with Graves' ophthalmopathy. The CDR3 runs from the conserved cysteine through the conserved F or W. D genes are given only for firm matches. Some rows have no size entry. The others give once, few or many, or a class for an expanded clone.

D | size | J | V | DNA | CDR3
TRBD1 | NA | TRBJ1-4 | TRBV12-3/TRBV12-4 | TGTGCCAGTACAGGGGGAGGAAGGGAAAAACTGTTTTTT | CASTGGGREKLFF
NA | few | TRBJ2-1 | TRBV15 | TGTGCCACCAGCAGAGATGGGGCGTCAGAGGAGCAGTTCTTC | CATSRDGASEEQFF
NA | many | TRBJ2-7 | TRBV11-2 | TGTGCCAGCAGCCTGAATCAGGGTATCGGGGTCGAGCAGTACTTC | CASSLNQGIGVEQYF
TRBD1 | NA | TRBJ1-2 | TRBV7-2 | TGTGCCAGCAGCTTAGGTCGACAGGGGGATGGCTACACCTTC | CASSLGRQGDGYTF
TRBD1 | NA | TRBJ2-7 | TRBV7-2 | TGTGCCAGCAGCTTGAAAACGGGACAGTATGCCTACGAGCAGTACTTC | CASSLKTGQYAYEQYF
TRBD2 | NA | TRBJ2-2 | TRBV5-1 | TGCGCCAGCACCAAAGGGCGTCTAGCGGGCGCGAACACCGGGGAGCTGTTTTTT | CASTKGRLAGANTGELFF
TRBD1 | few | TRBJ1-4 | TRBV20-1 | TGCAGTGCTAGATTAACAGGGGGCCTCGAAAAACTGTTTTTT | CSARLTGGLEKLFF
NA | few | TRBJ2-5 | TRBV27 | TGTGCCAGCAGTTCACCCACAAGGGACCTAGAGACCCAGTACTTC | CASSSPTRDLETQYF
NA | few | TRBJ2-7 | TRBV30 | TGTGCCTGGAGTGTACAGGGCGGAGAGCAGTACTTC | CAWSVQGGEQYF
NA | NA | TRBJ2-3 | TRBV7-2 | TGTGCCAGCAGCTTAGCGTCCTCGCTCGGAGGCACAGATACGCAGTATTTT | CASSLASSLGGTDTQYF
TRBD2 | few | TRBJ2-7 | TRBV9 | TGTGCCAGCAGCGTAGATCTAGCGGAACCCTACGAGCAGTACTTC | CASSVDLAEPYEQYF
TRBD1 | NA | TRBJ2-5 | TRBV6-9 | TGTGCCAGCAGTTATGGGGGACAGAGAAAGTACCAAGAGACCCAGTACTTC | CASSYGGQRKYQETQYF
TRBD2 | NA | TRBJ2-3 | TRBV19 | TGTGCCAGTAGTAACGGGAGGCTCACAGATACGCAGTATTTT | CASSNGRLTDTQYF
NA | NA | TRBJ2-3 | TRBV20-1 | TGCAGTGCAACCGGAGGGGGGCTAGGCACAGATACGCAGTATTTT | CSATGGGLGTDTQYF
TRBD2 | few | TRBJ2-7 | TRBV28 | TGTGCCAGCAGTTTATTTGCGGGGGGGCGTGAGCAGTACTTC | CASSLFAGGREQYF
NA | NA | TRBJ2-3 | TRBV29-1 | TGCAGCGTTGAGCTGGGGGCAAGCACAGATACGCAGTATTTT | CSVELGASTDTQYF
NA | NA | TRBJ2-5 | TRBV18 | TGTGCCAGCTCACCAGCCACGGGCCAAGAGACCCAGTACTTC | CASSPATGQETQYF
TRBD1 | many | TRBJ2-5 | TRBV12-3/TRBV12-4 | TGTGCCAGCAGTCGCCAAGGGGGCAGACAAGAGACCCAGTACTTC | CASSRQGGRQETQYF
TRBD2 | NA | TRBJ2-3 | TRBV6-1 | TGTGCCAGCAGTGTGACTAGCGGGAGTGCAGATACGCAGTATTTT | CASSVTSGSADTQYF
NA | many | TRBJ2-1 | TRBV7-3 | TGTGCCAGCAGTCTAGAAATCGCCTCCTACAATGAGCAGTTCTTC | CASSLEIASYNEQFF
TRBD1 | NA | TRBJ1-6 | TRBV15 | TGTGCCACCAGCCGGGGACAGGGTGAAAATTCACCCCTCCACTTT | CATSRGQGENSPLHF
NA | many | TRBJ1-5 | TRBV3-1 | TGTGCCAGCAGCCACCCGGACCAGCCCCAGCATTTT | CASSHPDQPQHF
NA | few | TRBJ2-7 | TRBV20-1 | TGCAGTGCAAAGCTAGCGAGGTCCCCCTACGAGCAGTACTTC | CSAKLARSPYEQYF
TRBD2 | NA | TRBJ2-1 | TRBV7-3 | TGTGCCAGCAGCTTAACGGGACTAGCGGGTGATGAGCAGTTCTTC | CASSLTGLAGDEQFF
NA | once | TRBJ2-5 | TRBV5-1 | TGCGCCAGCAGCTTTCAGGGTACAGAGACCCAGTACTTC | CASSFQGTETQYF
TRBD2 | NA | TRBJ2-1 | TRBV11-3 | TGTGCCAGCAGCCGGCGGGGGACTAACAATGAGCAGTTCTTC | CASSRRGTNNEQFF